A selection of T cell receptor beta chains follows, all from one sample in a study of blood T cell repertoires in COVID-19. The protocol was immunoSEQ multiplex PCR, while the TCRdb copy is restricted to in-frame clones and leaves out a portion. The sample lists roughly 55,000 clones, more than 60% occurring once. Input material: peripheral blood. The source is a human donor in a cohort sampled during active COVID-19. Both conserved end residues are part of each CDR3. Clone size, where shown, is once, few, many, or a class for clones that have expanded.

clone size	J gene	V gene	CDR3 protein
NA	TRBJ2-3	TRBV7-2	CASSLVGTSGISTDTQYF
NA	TRBJ2-3	TRBV7-2	CASRGLGSPDTQYF
few	TRBJ1-2	TRBV6-5	CASSPGSSYGYTF
NA	TRBJ2-1	TRBV10-3	CAISEPGAGTTDNEQFF
NA	TRBJ2-7	TRBV29-1	CSVVSSGRTGQYF
NA	TRBJ2-7	TRBV6-5	CASRTIGQSYEQYF
many	TRBJ2-6	TRBV28	CATHMGQGTGANVLTF
NA	TRBJ1-2	TRBV5-1	CASSSGTGGIYGYTF
NA	TRBJ1-4	TRBV28	CATGQGGEKLFF
NA	TRBJ2-1	TRBV7-9	CASSSGTGYNEQFF
NA	TRBJ2-1	TRBV5-4	CASSSNLATEEQFF
NA	TRBJ2-3	TRBV7-2	CASSPGLVGRDTQYF
NA	TRBJ2-3	TRBV10-3	CAISSQSTDTQYF
NA	TRBJ2-1	TRBV3-1/TRBV3-2	CASSGPTGYEQFF
NA	TRBJ2-3	TRBV7-2	CASSDQLAGGTQYF
once	TRBJ2-5	TRBV4-1	CASSQGRQGEETQYF
few	TRBJ2-1	TRBV5-1	CASSFSGGTYNEQFF
few	TRBJ2-7	TRBV7-2	CASSPYGTSAYEQYF
NA	TRBJ1-1	TRBV5-1	CASSLKVGGPSTEAFF
once	TRBJ2-2	TRBV6-4	CASSDGREGHSGELFF
NA	TRBJ2-2	TRBV11-2	CASSLEEQGFAGELFF
NA	TRBJ2-3	TRBV2	CASRWDRERTDTQYF
NA	TRBJ1-1	TRBV2	CASSRGYTEAFF
NA	TRBJ2-7	TRBV6-1	CASSEVWTSSYEQYF
few	TRBJ2-7	TRBV29-1	CSARYRHSYEQYF
NA	TRBJ2-4	TRBV5-1	CASSAGGDGNIQYF
NA	TRBJ2-2	TRBV4-3	CASSQATSGSDGELFF
NA	TRBJ2-3	TRBV9	CASSTYTDTQYF
NA	TRBJ2-7	TRBV3-1/TRBV3-2	CASSLGQGRGEYF
NA	TRBJ2-7	TRBV19	CASSIETGLAKTYEQYF
NA	TRBJ2-5	TRBV11-2	CASSLGYKTQYF
NA	TRBJ2-7	TRBV30	CAWSTGALARGRF
NA	TRBJ2-7	TRBV27	CASRALRTGGVYEQYF
NA	TRBJ2-1	TRBV6-2/TRBV6-3	CASSPLSGRAGEQFF
few	TRBJ1-2	TRBV12-3/TRBV12-4	CASSLRDYGYTF
NA	TRBJ2-3	TRBV24-1	CATSDHGLATLSTDTQYF
NA	TRBJ2-4	TRBV18	CASSLGPLSPEGENIQYF
few	TRBJ1-5	TRBV6-2/TRBV6-3	CASSIPGQGLRQPQHF
NA	TRBJ2-1	TRBV7-2	CASSSQPGLEQFF
NA	TRBJ1-5	TRBV5-6	CASSFGLLGRNQPQHF
NA	TRBJ2-7	TRBV28	CASSLQGQAGATYF
NA	TRBJ1-2	TRBV7-2	CASSRQGVDGYTF
few	TRBJ2-5	TRBV3-1/TRBV3-2	CASSVRRLTGSQETQYF
NA	TRBJ2-1	TRBV24-1	CASAGTSGSSSYNEQFF
NA	TRBJ2-7	TRBV28	CASILGLAGDHEQYF
NA	TRBJ2-5	TRBV18	CASSPPVTGPQETQYF
NA	TRBJ2-1	TRBV18	CASSPPPTNTYNEQFF
NA	TRBJ2-3	TRBV24-1	CATSDERRTSTDTQYF
once	TRBJ2-1	TRBV19	CASSTDRLAGQFF
once	TRBJ1-6	TRBV30	CAWSVDRGGSYNSPLHF
few	TRBJ1-3	TRBV5-1	CASSLEGSGRNTIYF